The 25 T cell receptor beta chains below all came from one sample that was sequenced in a study of T cell responses to AZD1222 COVID-19 vaccine. Profiled with immunoSEQ multiplex PCR; TCRdb holds only in-frame clones, not every one. The sample includes under 150,000 clones, approximately 88% seen only once; the top ten take around 5%. The material sequenced was peripheral blood, taken 28 days after the second AZD1222 dose. The receptors shown here come from an adult who received the AZD1222 COVID-19 vaccine.

The chain joins TRBV6-1 to TRBJ1-5; TRBD1 is a possible D gene (5 bases). V lost 2 bases to trimming and J lost 4 bases, with 15 bases between them. From germline, CDR1 is MNHNS and CDR2 SASEGT. This CDR3 is built from 16 residues. CDR3 sequence reads: CASSEHLGVGNQPQHF. The CDR3 DNA is TGTGCCAGCAGTGAACATCTAGGGGTAGGAAATCAGCCCCAGCATTTT.

The chain carries TRBV10-1 and TRBJ1-1; D remains unclear. CDR3 length: 12 residues. CDR1 is WNHNN and CDR2 is SYGVQD in the germline V gene (reference sequence). V was shortened by 4 bases and J by 0 bases, with 3 bases between the two germline ends. CDR3 coding DNA: TGCGCCAGCAGTGGAATGAACACTGAAGCTTTCTTT. This translates into CASSGMNTEAFF.

The gene calls are TRBV4-3 and TRBJ1-5, with a possible D match to TRBD1 (5 bases). Germline V gene lookup returns CDR1 LGHNA and CDR2 YSLEER. CDR3 length: 15 residues. The V end was cut by 0 bases, the J end by 5 bases, with 11 bases between. DNA of the CDR3: TGCGCCAGCAGCCAAGATGGAGGGACCCATCAGCCCCAGCATTTT. It codes for CASSQDGGTHQPQHF.

CDR3 residues: CAWSVTARNIQYF. The CDR3 DNA reads as TGTGCCTGGAGTGTGACAGCGAGAAACATTCAGTACTTC. The chain has TRBV30 and TRBJ2-4; D perhaps matches TRBD1 (5 bases). V was pared by 0 bases and J by 6 bases, with 9 bases between. The CDR3 has 13 residues. Germline CDR1 and CDR2: GTSNPN and SVGIG (reference sequence).

The rearrangement links TRBV5-6 to TRBJ1-1; 9 bases map to TRBD1. Germline CDR1 SGHDT, CDR2 YYEEEE. V dropped 5 bases and J dropped 5; count of bases not matched to a gene: 7. This CDR3 is built from 14 residues. The CDR3 region has the DNA TGTGCCAGCAGTTGGGGACAGGGATGGACTGAAGCTTTCTTT. Amino acid sequence: CASSWGQGWTEAFF.

J is TRBJ1-2 and V is TRBV18; D might be TRBD1 (6 bases). From germline, CDR1 is KGHSH and CDR2 LQKENI. V lost 1 base and J 3 bases, leaving 12 bases between the germline ends. The CDR3 runs 15 residues. This CDR3 reads CASSPLTGYDYGYTF. The DNA of the CDR3 is TGTGCCAGCTCACCACTTACAGGGTACGACTATGGCTACACCTTC.

This clone was recorded once. V and J are TRBV6-5 and TRBJ1-1, with D uncertain. The ends were cut back, 5 bases at V and 0 bases at J, with 10 bases in the middle. Germline V gene lookup returns CDR1 MNHEY and CDR2 SVGAGI. The CDR3 has 14 amino acids. The CDR3 loop is CASSRSSVNTEAFF. Here the CDR3 DNA reads TGTGCCAGCAGTAGAAGTTCAGTGAACACTGAAGCTTTCTTT.

J is TRBJ1-2 and V is TRBV28; D not certain. The V gene's germline CDR1 is MDHEN and CDR2 SYDVKM. This CDR3 comprises 13 residues. Between the trimmed V and J ends, which lost 6 bases and 8 bases, there was a span of 16 bases. DNA of the CDR3: TGTGCCAGCAGCACTGACCCTGCGGGAGGCTACACCTTC. Its translation is CASSTDPAGGYTF.

This clone was picked up one time. The genes are TRBV19 and TRBJ1-3; possible D gene TRBD1, 6 bases. Germline V gene lookup returns CDR1 LNHDA and CDR2 SQIVND (reference sequence). Trimming took off 7 bases at V and 0 bases at J, with 13 bases between the two ends. The CDR3 is 15 residues long. CDR3 nucleotide sequence: TGTGCCAGTACCAATACAGGGATCTCTGGAAACACCATATATTTT. It yields the protein CASTNTGISGNTIYF.

The chain combines TRBV28 with TRBJ2-7; 9 bases line up with TRBD1. V lost 4 bases, J lost 2 bases, and 9 bases stayed unmatched. This CDR3 region has 16 residues. Per germline, CDR1 MDHEN and CDR2 SYDVKM. The DNA of the CDR3 is TGTGCCAGCAGTTCTCCGTGGGACAGGGCTACCTACGAGCAGTACTTC. Protein product: CASSSPWDRATYEQYF.

The chain joins TRBV20-1 to TRBJ2-5; D is unresolved. CDR3 length: 15 amino acids. V dropped 3 bases and J dropped 1 base, with 15 bases sitting between them. Germline lookup yields CDR1 DFQATT and CDR2 SNEGSKA (reference sequence). The CDR3 protein is CSASRASEIQETQYF. The CDR3 region has the DNA TGCAGTGCTAGTAGGGCCTCCGAGATCCAAGAGACCCAGTACTTC.

CDR3 residues: CASSQEGDRVGSPLHF. CDR3 nucleotide sequence: TGTGCCAGCAGCCAAGAGGGGGACAGGGTTGGTTCACCCCTCCACTTT. The J gene is TRBJ1-6, the V gene TRBV4-2, with 9 bases that match TRBD1. The CDR3 sequence is 16 residues long. Germline V lookup: CDR1 LGHNA, CDR2 YNFKEQ. Trimming removed 0 bases from V and 9 bases from J; junction bases left unmatched: 6.

This chain links TRBV6-6 with TRBJ2-3, with 8 bases aligning to TRBD2. The CDR3 is made up of 14 amino acids. The junction had 4 bases not matched to a gene; V was cut back by 4 bases and J by 4 bases. Looked up from germline, CDR1 is MNHNY and CDR2 is SVGAGI (reference sequence). The CDR3 DNA reads TGTGCCAGCAGTTCCACGGGACTAGCAGATACGCAGTATTTT. Amino acid sequence: CASSSTGLADTQYF.

V is TRBV5-1 and J is TRBJ1-6, with TRBD1 as a possible D gene (5 bases). The germline V gene has CDR1 SGHRS and CDR2 YFSETQ. Deletions cut 3 bases from V and 7 bases from J, with 8 bases between. The CDR3 runs 13 residues. CDR3 sequence (DNA): TGCGCCAGCAGCTCCGAGGGGAATTCACCCCTCCACTTT. Protein: CASSSEGNSPLHF.

The chain couples TRBV24-1 to TRBJ2-5; TRBD2 agrees at 14 bases. After removal of 3 bases from V and 4 bases from J, the junction contained 0 bases not matched to a gene. There are 15 residues in the CDR3. The V gene's germline CDR1 is KGHDR and CDR2 SFDVKD. The CDR3 DNA reads TGTGCCACCAGTGATGGGACTAGCGGGGGAGAGACCCAGTACTTC. Amino acid sequence: CATSDGTSGGETQYF.

DNA for the CDR3: TGTGCCAGCAGCACCCAGGGGCGGTCTAATGAAAAACTGTTTTTT. Residues: CASSTQGRSNEKLFF. The gene calls are TRBV7-2 and TRBJ1-4; weak D call: TRBD1 (6 bases). Germline values: CDR1 SGHTA, CDR2 FQGNSA. The CDR3 spans 15 residues. V was trimmed by 5 bases and J by 3 bases, leaving 13 bases between them.

In DNA, the CDR3 is TGCGCCAGCAGCTTGGCCCATACATCAACCGGGGAGCTGTTTTTT. Its protein is CASSLAHTSTGELFF. The V call is TRBV5-1, the J call TRBJ2-2; D gene uncertain. The germline V and J ends were trimmed by 0 bases and 5 bases, with 11 bases remaining between them. There are 15 residues in the CDR3. Germline CDR1 is SGHRS and CDR2 is YFSETQ. Combining the CDR3 with reference TRBV5-1 and TRBJ2-2 gives the whole variable domain KAGVTQTPRYLIKTRGQQVTLSCSPISGHRSVSWYQQTPGQGLQFLFEYFSETQRNKGNFPGRFSGRQFSNSRSEMNVSTLELGDSALYLCASSLAHTSTGELFFGEGSRLTVL.

This chain connects TRBV24-1 to TRBJ1-2; D unresolved. V lost 1 base, J lost 5 bases, and 4 bases lay in between. The V gene's germline CDR1 is KGHDR and CDR2 SFDVKD. The CDR3 extends over 12 amino acids. CDR3 residues: CATSDFGYGYTF. The CDR3 DNA sequence: TGTGCCACCAGTGATTTTGGGTATGGCTACACCTTC.

This chain uses TRBV9 with TRBJ2-7, with 7 positions matching TRBD2. CDR3 length equals 15 residues. With V trimmed by 4 bases and J by 6 bases, 13 bases remained unmatched. CDR1 is SGDLS, CDR2 YYNGEE, per germline. The CDR3 sequence is CASSPFEGGRLEQYF. CDR3 nucleotide sequence: TGTGCCAGCAGCCCGTTCGAGGGCGGGAGACTCGAGCAGTACTTC.

The chain joins TRBV21-1 to TRBJ1-2; the table assigns TRBD1, which was not confirmed against the DNA. TRBV21-1 is marked as a pseudogene. This CDR3 is 14 amino acids long. CDR3 nucleotides: TGTGCCAGCAGCACCCGGGCAGGGTGGTGTGGCTACACCTTC. Amino acids: CASSTRAGWCGYTF.

The chain carries TRBV7-8 and TRBJ1-1; D possibly corresponds to TRBD1 (5 bases). Germline V gene data show CDR1 as SGHVS and CDR2 as FQNEAQ. The V gene lost 3 bases and the J gene lost 0 bases, with 8 bases spanning the gap. The CDR3 length is 14 residues. The CDR3 sequence is CASSLGRLNTEAFF. The CDR3 DNA sequence: TGTGCCAGCAGCTTGGGGCGGTTGAACACTGAAGCTTTCTTT.

The chain couples TRBV18 to TRBJ1-1; no definite D call. The CDR3 is made up of 13 amino acids. V lost 4 bases, J lost 4 bases, and 10 bases lay in between. The germline V gene has CDR1 KGHSH and CDR2 LQKENI. CDR3: CASSQGPGTEAFF. CDR3 DNA: TGTGCCAGCTCACAGGGCCCGGGCACTGAAGCTTTCTTT.

The sample holds one count of this clone. The chain links TRBV3-1 (or the pseudogene TRBV3-2) to TRBJ2-1; 12 bases match TRBD2. CDR3 length equals 17 residues. Germline values: CDR1 LGHDT, CDR2 YNNKEL (reference sequence). Trimming removed 1 base from V and 4 bases from J; junction bases left unmatched: 5. CDR3 residues: CASSQALAGGYYNEQFF. The DNA of the CDR3 is TGTGCCAGCAGCCAAGCACTAGCGGGGGGATATTACAATGAGCAGTTCTTC.

V and J are TRBV30 and TRBJ2-7, with 7 bases lining up with TRBD1. From germline, CDR1 is GTSNPN and CDR2 SVGIG (reference sequence). The CDR3 totals 16 residues. The ends lost 2 bases at V and 4 bases at J; junction bases unmatched: 14. CDR3: CAWSPTRTGRFYEQYF. In nucleotides, the CDR3 is TGTGCCTGGAGTCCCACCCGGACAGGCCGTTTTTACGAGCAGTACTTC.

As concerns this clone: One junction end disagrees with the germline gene, perhaps due to a read error. The chain combines TRBV11-1 with TRBJ2-3, with 8 bases aligning to TRBD1. The CDR3 length is 14 residues. The germline gives CDR1 SGHAT, CDR2 FQDESV (reference sequence). CDR3 residues: CASSTGGSTDTQYF. The CDR3 coding sequence is TGTGCCAGCAGCACAGGGGGTAGCACAGATACGCAATATTTT.